These 5 T cell receptor beta chains were all obtained from the same sample, sequenced in a study of beta chain features in type 1 diabetes. All of the isolated RNA was reverse transcribed, so expressed TCRB transcripts were sequenced. Profiling relied on immunoSEQ multiplex PCR, and the TCRdb table lists in-frame clones only, not all of them. The sample lists roughly 15,000 clones, roughly 76% occurring once. Whole-study results and caveats: Moderately but significantly shorter TCRB CDR3s were found in Type 1 diabetes patients in all four CD4+ subsets.

The antigens these receptors bind are not known. The sample was stem cell memory CD4+ T cells from blood. The origin of the receptors is a woman under 30 with type 1 diabetes.

The chain couples TRBV19 to TRBJ2-2; the D gene is possibly TRBD2 (5 bases). CDR1 is LNHDA, CDR2 SQIVND, per germline (reference sequence). CDR3 size: 14 residues. With 1 base removed from V and 7 bases from J, the gap between germline ends came to 10 bases. CDR3 in amino acids: CASSIGSGSGELFF. DNA for the CDR3: TGTGCCAGTAGTATAGGATCGGGGAGCGGGGAGCTGTTTTTT.

The V call is TRBV6-6, the J call TRBJ1-5; D remains unclear. CDR1 and CDR2 from the germline V gene are MNHNY and SVGAGI (reference sequence). CDR3 length: 14 amino acids. V lost 2 bases to trimming and J lost 6 bases, with 11 bases between them. CDR3 protein: CASSYGREGQPQHF. The CDR3, as DNA: TGTGCCAGCAGTTACGGGAGGGAAGGTCAGCCCCAGCATTTT.

This clone has a single count. The rearrangement uses TRBV28 and TRBJ1-2; tentative D call: TRBD1 (6 bases). Trimming took off 10 bases at V and 8 bases at J, with 20 bases between the two ends. Germline CDR1 reads MDHEN; CDR2 reads SYDVKM. The CDR3 runs to 13 residues. Written as DNA, the CDR3 is TGTGCCACCAAGTTACAGGGTCTAGGCGGCTACACCTTC. It translates to CATKLQGLGGYTF.

In DNA form, the CDR3 reads TGTGCCAGCAGCTTTGGGGGGATCCAAGATAAACAAGAGACCCAGTACTTC. This codes for CASSFGGIQDKQETQYF. The gene calls are TRBV11-2 and TRBJ2-5, with a weak D call TRBD2 (6 bases). CDR3 length equals 17 residues. V was clipped by 3 bases and J by 2 bases, with 19 bases between them. CDR1 and CDR2 from the germline V gene are SGHAT and FQNNGV.

This rearrangement joins TRBV10-1 to TRBJ2-1, with 11 bases identical to TRBD2. The CDR3 contains 15 residues. V shed 0 bases and J 7 bases; nucleotides not matched to a gene: 2. Germline V gene data show CDR1 as WNHNN and CDR2 as SYGVQD (reference sequence). CDR3 in amino acids: CASSESGTSGNEQFF. The CDR3 bases are TGCGCCAGCAGTGAGTCCGGGACTAGCGGTAATGAGCAGTTCTTC.